Each of the 24 T cell receptor beta chains below was sequenced from the same sample in a study of cytomegalovirus exposure and HLA in healthy donors. 13 Jbeta primers and 60 Vbeta primers were used for the PCR. The protocol was immunoSEQ multiplex PCR, while the TCRdb copy is restricted to in-frame clones and leaves out a portion. The data hold 150,000 to 200,000 clones, with about 84% observed a single time. The sample was PBMCs. These receptors originate from a man between 18 and 29 years old in good health and CMV-seronegative.

The V and J genes are TRBV30 and TRBJ1-1, with 7 bases identical to TRBD1. This CDR3 spans 17 amino acids. J lost 3 bases, V lost 3 bases, and 16 bases had no gene match. The germline gives CDR1 GTSNPN, CDR2 SVGIG (reference sequence). CDR3 nucleotides: TGTGCCTGGAGCCTTATACTCTTCAGGGGGGTCTACACTGAAGCTTTCTTT. Translating it yields CAWSLILFRGVYTEAFF.

A note on this clone: Its ends do not fully match the called genes, so a read error is possible. The CDR3 spells CASSGTEPNF. CDR3 sequence (DNA): TGTGCCAGCAGCGGGACAGAGCCGAACTTC. The chain joins TRBV9 to TRBJ2-5; maybe TRBD1 (6 bases). CDR3 length: 10 residues. Germline CDR1 is SGDLS and CDR2 is YYNGEE.

A few counts support this clone. The chain has TRBV5-1 and TRBJ2-7; possible D gene TRBD1, 6 bases. V was shortened by 4 bases and J by 3 bases, with 14 bases between the two germline ends. This CDR3 is 14 amino acids long. CDR1 and CDR2 from the germline V gene are SGHRS and YFSETQ. The CDR3 reads CASSIGQSVYEQYF. Written as DNA, the CDR3 is TGCGCCAGCAGCATCGGACAGTCGGTCTACGAGCAGTACTTC.

This clone was observed once. The chain is built from TRBV29-1 and TRBJ1-2, with TRBD1 matching over 8 bases. Germline V gene sequence: CDR1 SQVTM, CDR2 ANQGSEA. J gave up 8 bases and V 1 base, and 6 bases lay outside the gene matches. CDR3 length equals 13 residues. CDR3 DNA: TGCAGCGTTGAAGGGCAGGGGGCGATCGGCTACACCTTC. Its protein product is CSVEGQGAIGYTF.

The chain links TRBV7-9 to TRBJ2-7, with D possibly being TRBD1 (8 bases). Germline V lookup: CDR1 SEHNR, CDR2 FQNEAQ (reference sequence). The CDR3 extends over 14 amino acids. Between the trimmed V and J ends, which lost 8 bases and 2 bases, there was a span of 16 bases. The CDR3 loop is CASGGDRPPYEQYF. DNA of the CDR3: TGTGCCAGCGGGGGGGACAGGCCCCCCTACGAGCAGTACTTC.

This chain joins TRBV4-1 and TRBJ2-7; TRBD2 matches at 9 bases. Per the germline V gene, CDR1 is MGHRA and CDR2 is YSYEKL. The CDR3 has 15 amino acids. The ends lost 1 base at V and 4 bases at J; junction bases unmatched: 5. The CDR3 DNA follows: TGCGCCAGCAGCCAAGCAAGCGGGGGGAAATACGAGCAGTACTTC. It yields the protein CASSQASGGKYEQYF.

The chain uses TRBV5-1 and TRBJ2-4; TRBD2 aligns across 12 bases. Trimming removed 8 bases from V and 6 bases from J; junction bases left unmatched: 6. CDR1 and CDR2 from the germline V gene are SGHRS and YFSETQ. This CDR3 comprises 14 residues. In nucleotides, the CDR3 is TGCGCCAGTAGCGAGGGACTAGCGGGAAACATTCAGTACTTC. Amino acid sequence: CASSEGLAGNIQYF.

The J gene is TRBJ2-7, the V gene TRBV5-6; D possibly corresponds to TRBD1 (6 bases). This CDR3 is built from 16 residues. Germline-derived CDR1 and CDR2 are SGHDT and YYEEEE. With 5 bases removed from V and 2 bases from J, the gap between germline ends came to 20 bases. CDR3 protein: CASSSLGDILTYEQYF. The CDR3 nucleotides are TGTGCCAGCAGTTCGTTGGGGGACATTCTAACCTACGAGCAGTACTTC.

The chain recombines TRBV5-6 with TRBJ2-7; a possible D gene is TRBD2 (6 bases). The V gene's germline CDR1 is SGHDT and CDR2 YYEEEE. This CDR3 comprises 16 residues. Between the trimmed V and J ends, which lost 4 bases and 6 bases, there was a span of 23 bases. CDR3 sequence: CASSATCGGSRGEQYF. The CDR3 DNA follows: TGTGCCAGCAGCGCAACCTGTGGGGGGTCGAGGGGCGAGCAGTACTTC.

This chain uses TRBV6-4 with TRBJ2-3; 9 nucleotides line up with TRBD2. This CDR3 contains 14 residues. The V and J ends lost 6 bases and 2 bases, in that order; junction bases with no gene match: 3. The V gene's germline CDR1 is MRHNA and CDR2 SNTAGT. DNA of the CDR3: TGTGCCAGCAGAGGCGGGGGGGCCACAGATACGCAGTATTTT. It is translated as CASRGGGATDTQYF.

CDR3 region: CASSLDRILETQYF. CDR3 bases: TGCGCCAGCAGCCTGGACAGGATCTTAGAGACCCAGTACTTC. The chain combines TRBV5-1 with TRBJ2-5, with 7 bases fitting TRBD1. This CDR3 has 14 amino acids. Unmatched junction bases numbered 7, after V lost 4 bases and J lost 4 bases. Germline CDR1 SGHRS, CDR2 YFSETQ.

This clone was detected a few times. The chain employs TRBV5-4 and TRBJ1-1; D is unclear. Trimming removed 4 bases from V and 7 bases from J, with 17 bases in between. The CDR3 has 14 amino acids. In germline, CDR1 is SGHNT, CDR2 YYREEE (reference sequence). CDR3 protein: CASSPMTNPYEAFF. The CDR3 DNA is TGTGCCAGCAGCCCTATGACAAACCCCTATGAAGCTTTCTTT.

This chain joins TRBV15 and TRBJ2-2; the D is unclear. The CDR3 runs 16 residues. Trimming shortened V by 2 bases and J by 3 bases, and 13 bases separated the two germline ends. Per germline, CDR1 LNHNV and CDR2 YYDKDF (reference sequence). CDR3 sequence (DNA): TGTGCCACCAGCAGATTACCGGCCCGGGACACCGGGGAGCTGTTTTTT. Translation gives CATSRLPARDTGELFF. Together with reference TRBV15 and TRBJ2-2, the CDR3 gives the full variable domain: DAMVIQNPRYQVTQFGKPVTLSCSQTLNHNVMYWYQQKSSQAPKLLFHYYDKDFNNEADTPDNFQSRRPNTSFCFLDIRSPGLGDTAMYLCATSRLPARDTGELFFGEGSRLTVL.

V is TRBV19 and J is TRBJ1-4; D possibly corresponds to TRBD1 (6 bases). V dropped 3 bases and J dropped 4 bases, with 21 bases sitting between them. From germline, CDR1 is LNHDA and CDR2 SQIVND (reference sequence). CDR3 size: 18 residues. This CDR3 reads CASSITARTDSLNEKLFF. The CDR3 DNA sequence: TGTGCCAGTAGTATTACGGCCCGGACGGACAGCCTTAATGAAAAACTGTTTTTT.

V gene TRBV19 combines with J gene TRBJ1-4; 8 bases line up with TRBD1. Germline CDR1 is LNHDA and CDR2 is SQIVND (reference sequence). CDR3 length equals 15 residues. V dropped 4 bases and J dropped 8; count of bases not matched to a gene: 9. CDR3 bases: TGTGCCAGTAGTAAACCGGGACAGGTGGACGAAAAACTGTTTTTT. Amino acids: CASSKPGQVDEKLFF.

This chain connects TRBV7-2 to TRBJ2-7, with 12 bases lining up with TRBD2. Germline CDR1 and CDR2: SGHTA and FQGNSA. The V and J ends lost 2 bases and 7 bases, in that order; junction bases with no gene match: 12. The CDR3 runs to 17 residues. CDR3 sequence: CASSLRQGLAGVIEQYF. CDR3 sequence (DNA): TGTGCCAGCAGCTTAAGGCAGGGACTAGCGGGTGTAATTGAGCAGTACTTC.

The V call is TRBV10-2, the J call TRBJ2-3; tentative D call: TRBD1 (6 bases). Germline CDR1 and CDR2: WSHSY and SAAADI. V lost 8 bases and J lost 9, with 24 bases in between. This CDR3 contains 15 residues. As DNA, the CDR3 is TGCGCCAGCTCGGGTGGCTCAATAGGGGGAAGCACGCAGTATTTT. It encodes CASSGGSIGGSTQYF.

The V call is TRBV2, the J call TRBJ2-5, with TRBD2 matching over 9 bases. Germline CDR1 is SNHLY and CDR2 is FYNNEI. V lost 3 bases to trimming and J lost 3 bases; unmatched junction nucleotides: 5. This CDR3 comprises 15 residues. The CDR3 sequence is CASSEPGTSKETQYF. In DNA form, the CDR3 reads TGTGCCAGCAGTGAGCCGGGGACTAGCAAAGAGACCCAGTACTTC.

The rearrangement joins TRBV7-8 to TRBJ1-5; TRBD1 aligns across 9 bases. The CDR3 runs 15 residues. V lost 5 bases, J lost 6 bases, and 8 bases stayed unmatched. Germline CDR1 and CDR2: SGHVS and FQNEAQ. CDR3 sequence reads: CASSPYRGQGQPQHF. The CDR3 DNA is TGTGCCAGCAGCCCTTACAGGGGGCAAGGTCAGCCCCAGCATTTT.

The chain links TRBV29-1 to TRBJ1-1; TRBD1 matches 9 bases. Germline CDR1 reads SQVTM; CDR2 reads ANQGSEA. Trimming at V came to 4 bases and at J to 11 bases, leaving 8 bases not matched to a gene. The CDR3 runs 12 residues. This CDR3 is CSVAWGQGAAFF. As DNA, the CDR3 is TGCAGCGTTGCCTGGGGACAGGGCGCTGCTTTCTTT. Complete variable domain (other parts from reference TRBV29-1 and TRBJ1-1): SAVISQKPSRDICQRGTSLTIQCQVDSQVTMMFWYRQQPGQSLTLIATANQGSEATYESGFVIDKFPISRPNLTFSTLTVSNMSPEDSSIYLCSVAWGQGAAFFGQGTRLTVV.

This clone showed up just once. The chain is built from TRBV10-3 and TRBJ2-3; 10 bases align to TRBD2. CDR1 and CDR2 from the germline V gene are ENHRY and SYGVKD. With 3 bases clipped from V and 2 bases from J, the junction kept 11 bases outside the gene matches. The CDR3 is 18 amino acids. The CDR3 bases are TGTGCCATCAGTGATAGTGGGGCTAGCGGGAGACCCACAGATACGCAGTATTTT. Amino acids: CAISDSGASGRPTDTQYF.

The chain employs TRBV27 and TRBJ1-6, with D tentatively TRBD1 (6 bases). This CDR3 is built from 16 residues. Germline CDR1 MNHEY, CDR2 SMNVEV (reference sequence). The germline V and J ends were trimmed by 1 base and 7 bases, with 14 bases remaining between them. CDR3 sequence (DNA): TGTGCCAGCAGTTTATACCGGGACACCCGAAATTCACCCCTCCACTTT. It translates to CASSLYRDTRNSPLHF.

CDR3 DNA: TGCGCCAGCAGCGGCGGGGGGGTTCTCACCGGGGAGCTGTTTTTT. It yields the protein CASSGGGVLTGELFF. The rearrangement joins TRBV5-1 to TRBJ2-2; TRBD2 aligns across 9 bases. The V and J ends lost 4 bases and 4 bases, in that order; junction bases with no gene match: 5. This CDR3 has 15 residues. Germline-derived CDR1 and CDR2 are SGHRS and YFSETQ.

V is TRBV28 and J is TRBJ2-1; a possible D gene is TRBD2 (6 bases). V lost 2 bases and J 3 bases, leaving 17 bases between the germline ends. Germline V gene lookup returns CDR1 MDHEN and CDR2 SYDVKM. The CDR3 runs to 17 residues. CDR3 protein: CASSLGRLGFYYNEQFF. The CDR3 DNA reads as TGTGCCAGCAGTTTAGGGAGGTTAGGGTTTTACTACAATGAGCAGTTCTTC.